This T cell receptor (beta chain) emerged from a study of OX40 agonist ivuxolimab in advanced cancers. For the study at large: Treatment of patients was with ivuxolimab, an agonistic anti-OX40 (CD134) antibody. The dose-escalation cohort was approximately 84% male, with a mean age of 60 years, ranging about 20 to 85. Study findings and constraints: Circulating CD4+ and CD8+ T cells showed clonal expansion by week 6 at 0.1 to 3.0 mg/kg.

A note on this clone: The antigen is not known.

The V gene's germline CDR1 is MNHEY and CDR2 SMNVEV (reference sequence). This CDR3 has 14 residues. V was pared by 5 bases and J by 4 bases, with 15 bases between. Sequenced by immunoSEQ multiplex PCR; TCRdb stores in-frame clones only, minus some. Of fewer than 90,000 clones in the sample, around 87% were seen once. Patients with autoimmune history or systemic immunosuppression were excluded. The receptor comes from an adult with an advanced solid tumor such as melanoma, head and neck, liver or kidney cancer. The sample here was CD4+ or CD8+ T cells sorted from blood, taken in a trial of the OX40 agonist ivuxolimab. This chain links TRBV27 with TRBJ2-7, with a tentative D call TRBD1 (6 bases). Written as DNA, the CDR3 is TGTGCCAGCAGTACTTGGGGGACACCGTACGAGCAGTACTTC. Protein: CASSTWGTPYEQYF.